Shown below are 32 T cell receptor beta chains from a single sample sequenced in a study of human T cells and chemical hapten exposure. This sample's time point: pre-sensitization, week 0. As to treatment: therapeutic diphenylcyclopropenone sensitization with weekly scalp DPC. Each CDR3 protein gets one entry after TCRdb re-called the RACE reads with MiXCR. The sample shows around 330,000 distinct CDR3 sequences, approximately 5.8% of them seen only once. Here the sequenced sample was whole blood, taken in connection with sensitization to the hapten diphenylcyclopropenone (DPC). The receptors derive from a woman between 18 and 29 years old with alopecia areata. Some clones in this sample may be carry-over from other donors' samples.

CDR3 in amino acids: CASRVYSGGAVNIQYF. The DNA of the CDR3 is TGTGCCAGCAGAGTTTATAGCGGGGGGGCAGTAAACATTCAGTACTTC. The chain recombines TRBV12-3 or TRBV12-4 with TRBJ2-4; 11 positions match TRBD2. The CDR3 runs to 16 residues. J gave up 6 bases and V 6 bases, and 10 bases lay outside the gene matches.

The sample holds many counts of this clonotype. This rearrangement joins TRBV7-2 to TRBJ2-3, with TRBD2 identical over 7 bases. V trimming: 5 bases; J trimming: 1 base; junction bases outside the gene matches: 3. Per the germline V gene, CDR1 is SGHTA and CDR2 is FQGNSA. The CDR3 covers 14 residues. The CDR3 DNA follows: TGTGCCAGCAGCCCCAGCGGGGGCACAGATACGCAGTATTTT. As protein: CASSPSGGTDTQYF.

This clonotype was observed at least ten times. V is TRBV18 and J is TRBJ1-3; the D is unclear. The CDR3 covers 15 residues. Germline CDR1 KGHSH, CDR2 LQKENI. The V end lost 2 bases, the J end lost 0 bases, and 8 bases lay between the germline ends. CDR3 region: CASSPMRDSGNTIYF. The CDR3 DNA sequence: TGTGCCAGCTCACCAATGAGGGACTCTGGAAACACCATATATTTT.

This clonotype occurred many times. The V call is TRBV29-1, the J call TRBJ2-5; 8 bases are shared with TRBD2. Per the germline V gene, CDR1 is SQVTM and CDR2 is ANQGSEA. The CDR3 length is 14 residues. The V segment lost 3 bases and the J segment 6 bases; nucleotides outside the gene matches: 9. The CDR3 DNA sequence: TGCAGCGTTGATCATTATGCTAGCGGGCAGACCCAGTACTTC. It specifies CSVDHYASGQTQYF.

The chain couples TRBV12-3 or TRBV12-4 to TRBJ1-1; D might be TRBD1 (5 bases). The CDR3 totals 16 residues. The germline V and J ends were trimmed by 3 bases and 5 bases, with 19 bases remaining between them. Here the CDR3 DNA reads TGTGCCAGCAGTTTGAGTTCTGGGGGGGATGGGACTGAAGCTTTCTTT. It translates to CASSLSSGGDGTEAFF.

This clonotype was detected ten times or more. V and J are TRBV13 and TRBJ2-7; D not certain. The V gene lost 5 bases and the J gene lost 2 bases, with 13 bases spanning the gap. Per germline, CDR1 PRHDT and CDR2 FYEKMQ (reference sequence). The CDR3 length is 14 residues. The CDR3 here is CASSRGRTTYEQYF. The DNA of the CDR3 is TGTGCCAGCAGCAGAGGACGGACGACCTACGAGCAGTACTTC.

This clonotype came up many times. The genes are TRBV11-2 and TRBJ2-1; D ambiguous. Germline-derived CDR1 and CDR2 are SGHAT and FQNNGV. V was pared by 1 base and J by 5 bases, with 6 bases between. This CDR3 is 13 amino acids long. CDR3 bases: TGTGCCAGCAGCTTAGGGCCGAACAATGAGCAGTTCTTC. This sequence encodes CASSLGPNNEQFF.

The genes are TRBV27 and TRBJ1-5; D not resolved. There are 15 residues in the CDR3. The V and J ends lost 0 bases and 3 bases respectively, with 9 bases between them. The germline gives CDR1 MNHEY, CDR2 SMNVEV (reference sequence). In nucleotides, the CDR3 is TGTGCCAGCAGTTTATCCGCACAGTTCAATCAGCCCCAGCATTTT. The encoded protein is CASSLSAQFNQPQHF.

This clonotype was seen repeatedly, ten times or more. The chain joins TRBV12-3 or TRBV12-4 to TRBJ2-3, with 13 bases lining up with TRBD2. The length of the CDR3 is 15 residues. With V trimmed by 3 bases and J by 4 bases, 1 base remained unmatched. This chain's CDR3 is CASSLGLAGSDTQYF. CDR3 DNA: TGTGCCAGCAGTTTGGGACTAGCGGGGTCAGATACGCAGTATTTT.

In its sample, this clonotype was seen a few times. The chain joins TRBV5-4 to TRBJ2-1; a weak D match, TRBD2 (5 bases). This CDR3 has 13 amino acids. From germline, CDR1 is SGHNT and CDR2 YYREEE (reference sequence). V was shortened by 2 bases and J by 10 bases, with 13 bases between the two germline ends. CDR3 DNA: TGTGCCAGCAGCTTAGAGGGAATCGAGGAGCAGTTCTTC. This translates into CASSLEGIEEQFF.

This clonotype was counted many times. V usage is TRBV7-9 and J usage is TRBJ2-2; D is perhaps TRBD2 (5 bases). CDR3 length: 17 residues. Deletions cut 5 bases from V and 0 bases from J, with 16 bases between. The germline gives CDR1 SEHNR, CDR2 FQNEAQ (reference sequence). The CDR3 DNA reads TGTGCCAGCAGCGGACCACGGGGTATAACGAACACCGGGGAGCTGTTTTTT. Amino acids: CASSGPRGITNTGELFF.

This chain connects TRBV4-2 to TRBJ2-1; 9 nucleotides match TRBD2. Germline assignment: CDR1 LGHNA and CDR2 YNFKEQ. The V gene end was trimmed by 4 bases and the J gene end by 8 bases; junction bases not matched to a gene: 9. The CDR3 is 15 residues long. As DNA, the CDR3 is TGTGCCAGCAGCCCCACGGGACTAGCATCCGATGAGCAGTTCTTC. The encoded protein is CASSPTGLASDEQFF.

This clonotype came up many times. This chain joins TRBV28 and TRBJ2-4; 7 bases are shared with TRBD1. CDR1 is MDHEN, CDR2 SYDVKM, per germline. The length of the CDR3 is 16 residues. Germline trimming cut 4 bases from V and 0 bases from J; bases unmatched to any gene: 6. Here the CDR3 reads CASSWGQWLAKNIQYF. In DNA form, the CDR3 reads TGTGCCAGCAGTTGGGGACAGTGGCTAGCCAAAAACATTCAGTACTTC.

This chain connects TRBV7-2 to TRBJ2-7; 11 nucleotides agree with TRBD1. Germline CDR1 and CDR2: SGHTA and FQGNSA. The trim removed 4 bases at V and 4 bases at J, leaving 12 bases unmatched. The CDR3 length is 17 residues. CDR3 DNA: TGTGCCAGCAGCTACATAGGGGGACAGGGGGTGGCATACGAGCAGTACTTC. This sequence encodes CASSYIGGQGVAYEQYF. Using reference TRBV7-2 and TRBJ2-7 for the parts outside the CDR3, the full variable domain is GAGVSQSPSNKVTEKGKDVELRCDPISGHTALYWYRQSLGQGLEFLIYFQGNSAPDKSGLPSDRFSAERTGGSVSTLTIQRTQQEDSAVYLCASSYIGGQGVAYEQYFGPGTRLTVT.

This clonotype was observed at least ten times. V and J are TRBV7-9 and TRBJ2-6; possible D gene TRBD1, 6 bases. The V end was cut by 3 bases, the J end by 5 bases, with 8 bases between. The V gene's germline CDR1 is SEHNR and CDR2 FQNEAQ (reference sequence). CDR3 length equals 14 residues. In nucleotides, the CDR3 is TGTGCCAGCAGCTTCCGGGACAGGGCCAACGTCCTGACTTTC. This translates into CASSFRDRANVLTF.

This chain uses TRBV18 with TRBJ1-1; 8 nucleotides line up with TRBD1. Germline CDR1 KGHSH, CDR2 LQKENI. This CDR3 has 13 amino acids. V was pared by 4 bases and J by 5 bases, with 3 bases of the junction left unmatched. This chain's CDR3 is CASSRDRRTEAFF. In DNA form, the CDR3 reads TGTGCCAGCTCACGGGACAGGAGGACTGAAGCTTTCTTT.

This clonotype showed up many times. The CDR3 is CASSQERSRSEAFF. CDR3 bases: TGTGCCAGCAGCCAAGAACGGTCCAGATCTGAAGCTTTCTTT. The chain has TRBV3-1 and TRBJ1-1; D call uncertain. There are 14 residues in the CDR3. The ends were cut back, 0 bases at V and 6 bases at J, with 11 bases in the middle. Germline CDR1 and CDR2: LGHDT and YNNKEL (reference sequence).

In this sample, this clonotype turned up many times. The J gene is TRBJ2-3, the V gene TRBV5-1; TRBD2 matches 7 bases. This CDR3 has 14 residues. Germline values: CDR1 SGHRS, CDR2 YFSETQ. The ends lost 7 bases at V and 4 bases at J; junction bases unmatched: 9. The CDR3 spells CASSLGLGADTQYF. The CDR3 DNA is TGCGCCAGCTCCCTTGGACTAGGAGCAGATACGCAGTATTTT.

This clonotype came up many times. The genes are TRBV14 and TRBJ1-6, with D hard to call. V dropped 4 bases and J dropped 6 bases, with 13 bases sitting between them. The length of the CDR3 is 15 residues. In germline, CDR1 is SGHDN, CDR2 FVKESK. The CDR3 sequence: CASSPGGVGNSPLHF. The CDR3 DNA reads as TGTGCCAGCAGCCCGGGCGGAGTTGGTAATTCACCCCTCCACTTT. The whole variable domain, filled in from reference TRBV14 and TRBJ1-6, reads EAGVTQFPSHSVIEKGQTVTLRCDPISGHDNLYWYRRVMGKEIKFLLHFVKESKQDESGMPNNRFLAERTGGTYSTLKVQPAELEDSGVYFCASSPGGVGNSPLHFGNGTRLTVT.

In this sample, this clonotype turned up many times. The gene calls are TRBV28 and TRBJ2-3; D gene unclear. The CDR3 is 11 residues long. The ends were cut back, 6 bases at V and 4 bases at J, with 5 bases in the middle. From germline, CDR1 is MDHEN and CDR2 SYDVKM. CDR3 nucleotides: TGTGCCAGCAGCTTAGCAGATACGCAGTATTTT. Amino acid sequence: CASSLADTQYF.

This clonotype was found a few times. The chain carries TRBV14 and TRBJ2-5; weak D call: TRBD1 (5 bases). CDR1 and CDR2 from the germline V gene are SGHDN and FVKESK. There are 14 residues in the CDR3. The V end lost 5 bases, the J end lost 5 bases, and 15 bases lay between the germline ends. This CDR3 reads CASSNRRGSETQYF. The CDR3 region has the DNA TGTGCCAGCAGCAACCGTAGGGGTAGCGAGACCCAGTACTTC.

At least ten counts were recorded for this clonotype. V and J are TRBV19 and TRBJ1-2; 7 bases are shared with TRBD1. CDR3 length: 12 amino acids. Germline loops: CDR1 LNHDA, CDR2 SQIVND (reference sequence). The junction had 3 bases not matched to a gene; V was cut back by 4 bases and J by 7 bases. The CDR3 nucleotides are TGTGCCAGTAGTAAGACAGGGTTTGGCTACACCTTC. It codes for CASSKTGFGYTF. Supplemented by reference TRBV19 and TRBJ1-2, the full variable domain reads DGGITQSPKYLFRKEGQNVTLSCEQNLNHDAMYWYRQDPGQGLRLIYYSQIVNDFQKGDIAEGYSVSREKKESFPLTVTSAQKNPTAFYLCASSKTGFGYTFGSGTRLTVV.

This clonotype was picked up a small number of times. This sequence joins TRBV10-3 and TRBJ2-3; no clear D. The V gene's germline CDR1 is ENHRY and CDR2 SYGVKD. The CDR3 totals 13 residues. Trimming removed 2 bases at V and 0 bases at J, with 3 bases between. CDR3 DNA: TGTGCCATCAGTGAGGCTAGCACAGATACGCAGTATTTT. Its protein product is CAISEASTDTQYF.

This clonotype was counted a few times. The chain combines TRBV7-9 with TRBJ1-2, with 7 nucleotides matching TRBD1. Germline values: CDR1 SEHNR, CDR2 FQNEAQ (reference sequence). The CDR3 is 15 amino acids. Trimming took 3 bases from V and 7 from J; bases not matched to a gene: 11. CDR3 sequence: CASSLSERGRGGYTF. Written as DNA, the CDR3 is TGTGCCAGCAGCTTGTCGGAGAGGGGGCGAGGTGGCTACACCTTC.

This clonotype has more than one count but fewer than ten. The chain couples TRBV6-2 or TRBV6-3 to TRBJ1-6, with a tentative D call TRBD1 (6 bases). Germline lookup yields CDR1 MNHEY and CDR2 SVGEGT. The ends were cut back, 2 bases at V and 10 bases at J, with 12 bases in the middle. This CDR3 comprises 14 residues. The CDR3 is CASSYGRGASPLHF. DNA for the CDR3: TGTGCCAGCAGTTACGGCAGGGGCGCCTCACCCCTCCACTTT.

This clonotype came up a few times. V is TRBV6-5 and J is TRBJ2-2; 7 bases line up with TRBD1. The CDR3 is 14 residues long. CDR1 MNHEY and CDR2 SVGAGI come from the germline V gene. The ends lost 7 bases at V and 7 bases at J; junction bases unmatched: 9. The CDR3 region has the DNA TGTGCCAGCACCCAGGGGGTGGGGGACGGGGAGCTGTTTTTT. It encodes CASTQGVGDGELFF.

This clonotype was observed many times. The chain employs TRBV3-1 and TRBJ2-3; TRBD1 might be the D (6 bases). Germline V gene sequence: CDR1 LGHDT, CDR2 YNNKEL (reference sequence). This CDR3 is built from 18 residues. Trimming stripped 4 bases from V and 0 bases from J, with 20 bases between. The CDR3 sequence is CASSPFLGGASSTDTQYF. The CDR3 bases are TGTGCCAGCAGCCCCTTTCTAGGGGGAGCATCTAGCACAGATACGCAGTATTTT.

This clonotype was seen many times. This sequence joins TRBV4-3 and TRBJ2-6; TRBD1 aligns across 11 bases. With 3 bases clipped from V and 2 bases from J, the junction kept 6 bases outside the gene matches. This CDR3 spans 18 amino acids. The germline V gene encodes CDR1 LGHNA and CDR2 YSLEER. DNA for the CDR3: TGCGCCAGCAGCCAGGCCCCGGGACAGGGGGCTGGGGCCAACGTCCTGACTTTC. Translation: CASSQAPGQGAGANVLTF.

This clonotype was recorded at least ten times. The chain recombines TRBV3-1 with TRBJ2-7; D possibly uses TRBD1 or TRBD2 (5 bases each). Germline loops: CDR1 LGHDT, CDR2 YNNKEL (reference sequence). This CDR3 contains 17 residues. V lost 0 bases to trimming and J lost 0 bases, with 15 bases between them. The CDR3 here is CASSQDRRGAISYEQYF. Here the CDR3 DNA reads TGTGCCAGCAGCCAAGACAGAAGAGGGGCTATCTCCTACGAGCAGTACTTC.

This clonotype appeared a few times. The CDR3 DNA reads as TGTGCCAGCAGCTTAGGCTGGGACTCTTCCGGCCTGAGGGAAAAACTGTTTTTT. Protein product: CASSLGWDSSGLREKLFF. The chain recombines TRBV7-8 with TRBJ1-4; TRBD1 is a possible D gene (5 bases). The ends were cut back, 1 base at V and 8 bases at J, with 23 bases in the middle. The CDR3 has 18 amino acids. CDR1 and CDR2 from the germline V gene are SGHVS and FQNEAQ.

The chain joins TRBV2 to TRBJ2-7; 8 nucleotides match TRBD1. Germline-derived CDR1 and CDR2 are SNHLY and FYNNEI. J was trimmed by 4 bases and V by 4 bases; bases with no gene match: 9. The CDR3 covers 15 residues. This CDR3 is CASSGTRWDRYEQYF. The CDR3 DNA sequence: TGTGCCAGCAGTGGCACTCGCTGGGACAGGTACGAGCAGTACTTC.

This clonotype showed up many times. The chain links TRBV10-3 to TRBJ2-1, with unresolved D. CDR1 and CDR2 (germline): ENHRY, SYGVKD. The CDR3 length is 14 residues. V lost 6 bases and J lost 4, with 13 bases in between. CDR3 residues: CAIRASLDYNEQFF. CDR3 in DNA: TGTGCCATCAGAGCCTCGTTAGATTACAATGAGCAGTTCTTC.